This T cell receptor (beta chain) came from a study of cytomegalovirus exposure and HLA in healthy donors (dated by TCRdb to about 2017). In terms of the full investigation: The roughly 670 repertoires of the first cohort and the 120 validation repertoires were produced on the same platform, according to a later analysis. The study aimed to test whether cataloging public T cell receptors could reveal signatures of past pathogen exposure. Besides the first cohort of 500 to 700 subjects, a separate validation cohort made up of 120 different subjects was used. The study combined high-throughput TCR immunosequencing, statistical association of individual TCRs with disease status, and machine learning to predict cytomegalovirus infection status. The study at large found these results: Three of the identified cytomegalovirus-associated TCR beta chains were confirmed in vitro to be specific for cytomegalovirus antigens. The study gave a list of 150 to 200 TCR beta chains associated with cytomegalovirus. Most TCR sequences were observed very rarely across donors, whereas some public TCRs were present in many individuals. The classifier was reported to diagnose cytomegalovirus status with high specificity and sensitivity in both the original and validation cohorts. A later analysis had no HLA typing for the validation cohort, so co-occurrence there was scored across all 130 or so repertoires. Subsequent analysis determined that TCRs grouped into clusters in the first cohort also showed a tendency toward co-occurrence across the 130 or so validation repertoires, and about 94% of cluster scores exceeded 0. It was suggested by the authors that the approach could potentially be generalized to other disease states and immunological phenotypes.

Libraries were made using the immunoSEQ multiplex PCR assay. Regarding the original processing steps: To diagnose cytomegalovirus status from the catalog of TCR beta chain sequences, a statistical classification framework was built. Drawn from immuneACCESS, this table holds only the in-frame rearrangements with V and J called that TCRdb kept. Clones are partly lost; checked studies trace under half to an unresolved V gene and leave the rest unexplained. The D gene and trimming were derived from the DNA, and the V and J assignments and clone size from that table. The sample yields more than 80,000 clones; around 90% were counted once. The top ten constitute less than 2% of the sample. Comment on this clone: It has no known antigen specificity. The input lacks base qualities; no much larger clone sits a single base away.

Based on the germline V gene, the CDR1 and CDR2 sequences are MRHNA and SNTAGT. The CDR3 holds 16 amino acids from the cysteine to the phenylalanine. Left in the record is the CDR3 DNA by itself, 48 bases read in frame from the first base. The V end gives up 3 bases and the J end 4 bases, leaving 6 bases in the junction not matched to a gene. The donors belonged to the validation cohort of over a hundred subjects, which was separate from the approximately 660-subject first cohort. The sequenced material came from PBMCs. This sequence uses TRBV6-4 and TRBJ2-3; 11 bases in the junction line up with TRBD2. The clonotype was recovered from a young woman in good health and CMV-seropositive. The CDR3: CASSESGTSGPDTQYF. The sequence in DNA is TGTGCCAGCAGTGAGTCCGGGACTAGCGGCCCAGATACGCAGTATTTT.